This passage covers 8 T cell receptor beta chains from one sample sequenced in a study of CD8+ T cells in alopecia areata. Reverse transcribed after extraction, RNA yielded cDNA as the sequencing template. Libraries were prepared by immunoSEQ multiplex PCR; TCRdb keeps only in-frame clonotypes and omits some of them. There are 170,000 or so clones in the sample; 50% to 75% occur only once, and roughly 14% lies in the top ten. The sample consisted of CD4+ T cells sorted from blood, taken at week 0. These receptors were obtained from a human donor with alopecia areata.

J is TRBJ2-7 and V is TRBV30; perhaps TRBD2 as D (6 bases). Trimming removed 0 bases at V and 7 bases at J, with 22 bases between. Germline CDR1 and CDR2: GTSNPN and SVGIG (reference sequence). This CDR3 has 16 amino acids. CDR3 in amino acids: CAWSVGGAPSLLEQYF. Written as DNA, the CDR3 is TGTGCCTGGAGTGTAGGAGGGGCCCCTAGCCTCTTGGAGCAGTACTTC.

V usage is TRBV5-4 and J usage is TRBJ1-1; D gene uncertain. V was trimmed by 0 bases and J by 6 bases, leaving 12 bases between them. Looked up from germline, CDR1 is SGHNT and CDR2 is YYREEE (reference sequence). This CDR3 spans 14 amino acids. The CDR3 nucleotides read TGTGCCAGCAGCTTGGGTCAGACTGGAGCTGAAGCTTTCTTT. As protein: CASSLGQTGAEAFF.

Only a few counts were recorded for this clone. The chain recombines TRBV6-6 with TRBJ1-2, with D possibly matching TRBD1 (5 bases). This CDR3 is built from 13 residues. Germline V gene data show CDR1 as MNHNY and CDR2 as SVGAGI (reference sequence). Trimming stripped 2 bases from V and 8 bases from J, with 12 bases between. CDR3 sequence reads: CASSYGAESGYTF. In DNA form, the CDR3 reads TGTGCCAGCAGTTACGGGGCAGAGAGCGGCTACACCTTC.

The chain combines TRBV27 with TRBJ1-1; no reliable D call. The CDR3 covers 13 residues. The ends were cut back, 4 bases at V and 6 bases at J, with 12 bases in the middle. Per the germline V gene, CDR1 is MNHEY and CDR2 is SMNVEV (reference sequence). The CDR3 here is CASSWRTGPEAFF. The CDR3 DNA follows: TGTGCCAGCAGTTGGAGGACCGGGCCTGAAGCTTTCTTT.

The chain links TRBV6-6 to TRBJ1-1; TRBD1 matches at 9 bases. The germline CDR1 and CDR2 sequences are MNHNY and SVGAGI (reference sequence). This CDR3 region has 13 residues. Trimming at V came to 3 bases and at J to 11 bases, leaving 7 bases not matched to a gene. The CDR3 here is CASSYNRDRDAFF. CDR3 nucleotides: TGTGCCAGCAGTTATAACCGGGACAGGGATGCTTTCTTT.

The V and J genes are TRBV11-3 and TRBJ2-5, with 11 bases aligning to TRBD1. V lost 5 bases and J lost 8; bases outside the gene matches: 4. CDR3 length equals 13 residues. The V gene's germline CDR1 is SGHNT and CDR2 YENEEA. The DNA for the CDR3 is TGTGCCAGCAGCCCAAGGACAGGGGGCACCCAGTACTTC. It yields the protein CASSPRTGGTQYF.

This clone is deemed medium-sized. CDR3 loop: CASSSLVSGGDPADTQYF. CDR3 bases: TGTGCCAGCAGCTCATTAGTGTCGGGGGGCGACCCAGCAGATACGCAGTATTTT. V is TRBV5-6 and J is TRBJ2-3; a weak D match, TRBD2 (7 bases). Germline lookup yields CDR1 SGHDT and CDR2 YYEEEE. Trimming took 3 bases from V and 4 from J, leaving 24 bases between them. CDR3 length equals 18 residues.

This sequence joins TRBV7-3 and TRBJ2-1; the D gene is possibly TRBD2 (5 bases). Germline V gene sequence: CDR1 SGHTA, CDR2 FQGTGA. CDR3 length: 15 residues. V lost 2 bases, J lost 3 bases, and 11 bases lay in between. The CDR3 DNA reads TGTGCCAGCAGCTTAGATGAGGGTCTCTACAATGAGCAGTTCTTC. It translates to CASSLDEGLYNEQFF.